Presented here are 20 T cell receptor beta chains from one specimen sequenced in a study of T cell repertoires in ileal Crohn's disease. Repertoires were generated with immunoSEQ multiplex PCR, while TCRdb's copy carries only in-frame clones and drops some. Counted here are approximately 27,000 clones, around 80% occurring once; the ten biggest clones make up around 5.5%. Material for sequencing was ileal tissue. The receptors were gathered from an adult with Crohn's disease.

J is TRBJ2-2 and V is TRBV29-1, with 11 positions matching TRBD1. CDR1 is SQVTM, CDR2 ANQGSEA, per germline. The CDR3 is made up of 14 amino acids. V was pared by 8 bases and J by 5 bases, with 7 bases of the junction left unmatched. CDR3 bases: TGCAGCCCAGGGACAGGGGGGGGGACCGGGGAGCTGTTTTTT. Translating it yields CSPGTGGGTGELFF.

The V and J genes are TRBV6-5 and TRBJ2-7, with 8 bases aligning to TRBD2. Germline V gene data show CDR1 as MNHEY and CDR2 as SVGAGI. J lost 2 bases, V lost 5 bases, and 8 bases had no gene match. The CDR3 consists of 15 residues. The CDR3, as DNA: TGTGCCAGCAGTCTCCGGGAGGGATTGACCTACGAGCAGTACTTC. Amino acid sequence: CASSLREGLTYEQYF.

This clone was observed once. The genes are TRBV19 and TRBJ1-2, with D possibly TRBD1 on 6 matching bases. The CDR3 runs 13 residues. The germline V gene has CDR1 LNHDA and CDR2 SQIVND (reference sequence). V lost 8 bases, J lost 2 bases, and 12 bases lay in between. The CDR3: CASRGQGNYGYTF. The CDR3 bases are TGTGCCAGTCGAGGGCAGGGGAACTATGGCTACACCTTC.

V is TRBV19 and J is TRBJ2-3; 12 positions match TRBD1. V trimming: 10 bases; J trimming: 5 bases; junction bases outside the gene matches: 7. The CDR3 length is 14 residues. The germline V gene has CDR1 LNHDA and CDR2 SQIVND (reference sequence). The CDR3 nucleotides are TGTGCCACTTGGGACAGGGGGCAGGGAGATACGCAGTATTTT. This sequence encodes CATWDRGQGDTQYF.

This clone came up once. The chain links TRBV12-5 to TRBJ2-7; D perhaps matches TRBD1 (5 bases). The ends were cut back, 0 bases at V and 6 bases at J, with 12 bases in the middle. The V gene's germline CDR1 is LGHNT and CDR2 FRNRAP. This CDR3 is 14 amino acids long. CDR3 sequence (DNA): TGTGCTAGTGGTTTGGTACCAGGGATCGGCGAGCAGTACTTC. Its translation: CASGLVPGIGEQYF.

The rearrangement uses TRBV13 and TRBJ2-3; TRBD2 matches at 7 bases. The germline CDR1 and CDR2 sequences are PRHDT and FYEKMQ (reference sequence). V lost 0 bases, J lost 1 base, and 4 bases stayed unmatched. This CDR3 has 16 amino acids. CDR3 in amino acids: CASSLGGLAGTDTQYF. CDR3 sequence (DNA): TGTGCCAGCAGCTTAGGGGGGCTAGCGGGCACAGATACGCAGTATTTT. Full variable domain (missing parts from reference TRBV13 and TRBJ2-3): AAGVIQSPRHLIKEKRETATLKCYPIPRHDTVYWYQQGPGQDPQFLISFYEKMQSDKGSIPDRFSAQQFSDYHSELNMSSLELGDSALYFCASSLGGLAGTDTQYFGPGTRLTVL.

The gene calls are TRBV5-6 and TRBJ1-2, with D possibly TRBD1 on 5 matching bases. CDR1 and CDR2 (germline): SGHDT, YYEEEE. V gave up 1 base and J gave up 8 bases, with 12 bases separating them. CDR3 length: 13 residues. This chain's CDR3 is CASSLLGALGYTF. CDR3 in DNA: TGTGCCAGCAGCTTGCTTGGGGCGCTGGGCTACACCTTC.

The CDR3: CASSSRLGAGGTYEQYF. The CDR3 DNA is TGTGCCAGCAGCTCCCGTTTAGGGGCAGGGGGGACCTACGAGCAGTACTTC. The chain is built from TRBV7-2 and TRBJ2-7; a weak D match, TRBD1 (7 bases). The CDR3 contains 17 residues. From germline, CDR1 is SGHTA and CDR2 FQGNSA. Trimming removed 4 bases at V and 2 bases at J, with 21 bases between.

V is TRBV6-4 and J is TRBJ1-1; the D gene is possibly TRBD1 (6 bases). The CDR3 spans 14 residues. With 6 bases removed from V and 4 bases from J, the gap between germline ends came to 15 bases. The germline V gene encodes CDR1 MRHNA and CDR2 SNTAGT. CDR3 loop: CASRSDSSITEAFF. CDR3 sequence (DNA): TGTGCCAGCAGATCGGACAGCAGTATCACTGAAGCTTTCTTT.

The gene calls are TRBV19 and TRBJ1-1; no clear D gene. The germline V and J ends were trimmed by 6 bases and 5 bases, with 16 bases remaining between them. Germline V lookup: CDR1 LNHDA, CDR2 SQIVND (reference sequence). The CDR3 is 14 amino acids. CDR3 sequence: CASRMGGRTTEAFF. The CDR3 coding sequence is TGTGCCAGTAGGATGGGAGGGAGGACTACTGAAGCTTTCTTT.

J is TRBJ2-2 and V is TRBV5-1; 9 bases map to TRBD2. The junction had 2 bases not matched to a gene; V was cut back by 2 bases and J by 0 bases. CDR3 length: 16 amino acids. The germline V gene has CDR1 SGHRS and CDR2 YFSETQ. CDR3 sequence (DNA): TGCGCCAGCAGCTTATCTAGCGGGGCGAACACCGGGGAGCTGTTTTTT. It codes for CASSLSSGANTGELFF.

This chain links TRBV4-3 with TRBJ2-3; the match to TRBD2 covers 7 bases. Germline loops: CDR1 LGHNA, CDR2 YSLEER. The V segment lost 4 bases and the J segment 2 bases; nucleotides outside the gene matches: 6. This CDR3 region has 15 residues. CDR3 bases: TGCGCCAGCAGCCTACGGGGGGAACCCACAGATACGCAGTATTTT. This translates into CASSLRGEPTDTQYF.

The V call is TRBV30, the J call TRBJ1-3, with TRBD1 matching 8 bases. Germline V gene lookup returns CDR1 GTSNPN and CDR2 SVGIG (reference sequence). This CDR3 comprises 15 residues. V lost 2 bases to trimming and J lost 0 bases; unmatched junction nucleotides: 3. The chain's CDR3 is CAWSQGAFSGNTIYF. The CDR3 DNA reads as TGTGCCTGGAGTCAGGGGGCTTTCTCTGGAAACACCATATATTTT.

V gene TRBV5-1 combines with J gene TRBJ2-3; possible D gene TRBD1, 5 bases. Trimming removed 1 base from V and 1 base from J, with 10 bases in between. The CDR3 spans 15 residues. Germline V lookup: CDR1 SGHRS, CDR2 YFSETQ. The CDR3 loop reads CASSLYGARTDTQYF. CDR3 DNA: TGCGCCAGCAGCTTGTATGGGGCCCGCACAGATACGCAGTATTTT.

The chain joins TRBV19 to TRBJ1-1; 7 bases agree with TRBD1. With 8 bases clipped from V and 1 base from J, the junction kept 4 bases outside the gene matches. Per the germline V gene, CDR1 is LNHDA and CDR2 is SQIVND (reference sequence). The CDR3 is 13 residues long. DNA for the CDR3: TGTGCCAGTGTGGGACAGTGGAACACTGAAGCTTTCTTT. Protein product: CASVGQWNTEAFF.

The genes are TRBV5-1 and TRBJ1-4, with D maybe TRBD1 (5 bases). Germline CDR1 and CDR2: SGHRS and YFSETQ. The CDR3 is 15 amino acids. V dropped 5 bases and J dropped 5 bases, with 16 bases sitting between them. CDR3 protein: CASRAGGHPNEKLFF. The CDR3 DNA reads TGCGCCAGCAGGGCCGGCGGACATCCGAATGAAAAACTGTTTTTT.

This clone was seen a handful of times. The chain carries TRBV16 and TRBJ1-2; D possibly corresponds to TRBD1 (6 bases). CDR1 KGHSY and CDR2 FQNENV come from the germline V gene. The CDR3 is made up of 20 amino acids. The V end lost 2 bases, the J end lost 4 bases, and 29 bases lay between the germline ends. The chain's CDR3 is CASSQPAGGARGTRFYGYTF. For the CDR3, the DNA is TGTGCCAGCAGCCAACCCGCGGGGGGGGCGCGAGGGACTCGTTTCTATGGCTACACCTTC.

In the case of this clone: At one of its ends the junction is not consistent with the germline gene, which may arise from a read error. The gene calls are TRBV9 and TRBJ2-7, with D uncertain. CDR1 and CDR2 (germline): SGDLS, YYNGEE. The CDR3 loop spans 13 amino acids. Here the CDR3 reads CASSVGFSSEQYF. The CDR3 bases are TGTGCCAGCAGCGTAGGTTTTTCCTCCGAGCAGTACTTC.

The chain recombines TRBV6-5 with TRBJ1-1, with a possible D match to TRBD1 (5 bases). This CDR3 is 15 amino acids long. V was clipped by 0 bases and J by 4 bases, with 12 bases between them. CDR1 is MNHEY, CDR2 SVGAGI, per germline. The CDR3 reads CASSYSQGSSTEAFF. CDR3 sequence (DNA): TGTGCCAGCAGTTACTCGCAGGGATCGAGCACTGAAGCTTTCTTT.

CDR3 region: CASSSGQTRSNYGYTF. Written as DNA, the CDR3 is TGTGCCAGCAGCTCCGGACAGACAAGATCTAACTATGGCTACACCTTC. The chain employs TRBV5-4 and TRBJ1-2; TRBD1 might be the D (6 bases). Germline V CDR1 and CDR2: SGHNT, YYREEE (reference sequence). V lost 3 bases and J 0 bases, leaving 15 bases between the germline ends. This CDR3 contains 16 residues.